This entry lists 29 T cell receptor beta chains sequenced from one sample in a study of human T cells and chemical hapten exposure. As to time point: patch test 2, 6 weeks after DPC sensitization. Treatment denoted: therapeutic diphenylcyclopropenone sensitization with weekly scalp DPC. In TCRdb, the RACE reads were re-called with MiXCR into one record per CDR3 protein. The sample consists of under 450,000 distinct CDR3 sequences, about 6% of them appearing once. The source was whole blood, collected in connection with sensitization to the hapten diphenylcyclopropenone (DPC). Source of these receptors: a woman under 30 with alopecia areata. Some clones in this sample may be carry-over from other donors' samples.

The table lists this clonotype with a few counts. Sequence at one end of the junction differs from germline and may be a read error. The rearrangement links TRBV4-1 to TRBJ2-1, with TRBD1 matching over 7 bases. Germline V gene data show CDR1 as MGHRA and CDR2 as YSYEKL. The CDR3 spans 12 residues. CDR3 nucleotides: TGCGCCAGCAGCCAAGTCGGACAGGTGCGGGTCTTC. Amino acid sequence: CASSQVGQVRVF.

The table lists this clonotype with many counts. The chain carries TRBV4-2 and TRBJ1-2; 8 nucleotides align to TRBD1. J was trimmed by 8 bases and V by 0 bases; bases with no gene match: 14. CDR1 and CDR2 (germline): LGHNA, YNFKEQ. The CDR3 loop spans 17 amino acids. The CDR3 region is CASSQDLFGQGGGGYTF. CDR3 coding DNA: TGTGCCAGCAGCCAAGATCTTTTTGGACAGGGAGGAGGGGGCTACACCTTC.

This clonotype was recorded a few times. Mismatch with germline at one junction end may stem from a read error. The chain is built from TRBV7-7 and TRBJ2-3; 10 nucleotides match TRBD1. Germline values: CDR1 SSHAT, CDR2 FNYEAQ (reference sequence). The CDR3 extends over 14 amino acids. CDR3 in amino acids: CASSAGTGEFTQYF. CDR3 bases: TGTGCTAGCAGCGCCGGGACAGGGGAATTCACGCAGTATTTT. The full variable domain, its missing parts supplied by reference TRBV7-7 and TRBJ2-3, is GAGVSQSPRYKVTKRGQDVTLRCDPISSHATLYWYQQALGQGPEFLTYFNYEAQPDKSGLPSDRFSAERPEGSISTLTIQRTEQRDSAMYRCASSAGTGEFTQYFGPGTRLTVL.

The table lists this clonotype with a few counts. The V and J genes are TRBV18 and TRBJ1-2, with 8 positions matching TRBD1. The germline V gene encodes CDR1 KGHSH and CDR2 LQKENI. The V and J ends lost 4 bases and 4 bases, in that order; junction bases with no gene match: 5. This CDR3 comprises 14 residues. CDR3 residues: CASSLPTGAYGYTF. CDR3 in DNA: TGTGCCAGCTCACTGCCGACAGGGGCCTATGGCTACACCTTC.

This chain links TRBV2 with TRBJ2-3, with 7 bases aligning to TRBD2. Losses at the gene ends were 5 bases for V and 2 bases for J; bases not matched to a gene: 7. This CDR3 comprises 15 residues. CDR1 and CDR2 from the germline V gene are SNHLY and FYNNEI. The CDR3 is CASSSTLAATDTQYF. Written as DNA, the CDR3 is TGTGCCAGCAGTAGTACTCTAGCGGCCACAGATACGCAGTATTTT.

This clonotype occurred a few times. This sequence joins TRBV6-5 and TRBJ2-1; D is uncertain. Trimming removed 7 bases from V and 2 bases from J, with 9 bases in between. This CDR3 contains 13 residues. Germline values: CDR1 MNHEY, CDR2 SVGAGI. Here the CDR3 DNA reads TGTGCCAGCACGGCTAGGGCCTACAATGAGCAGTTCTTC. It yields the protein CASTARAYNEQFF.

The chain recombines TRBV5-5 with TRBJ2-1, with D unclear. V dropped 0 bases and J dropped 6 bases, with 7 bases sitting between them. Germline V gene sequence: CDR1 SGHKS, CDR2 YYEKEE (reference sequence). This CDR3 comprises 13 residues. The CDR3, as DNA: TGTGCCAGCAGCTTGGGGTCTACCAATGAGCAGTTCTTC. Its protein is CASSLGSTNEQFF.

At least ten counts were recorded for this clonotype. The J gene is TRBJ1-2, the V gene TRBV4-2; D is undetermined. CDR1 LGHNA and CDR2 YNFKEQ come from the germline V gene. The CDR3 spans 12 residues. V lost 3 bases, J lost 3 bases, and 5 bases lay in between. The CDR3 DNA reads TGTGCCAGCAGCCAGTCGGACTATGGCTACACCTTC. The encoded protein is CASSQSDYGYTF.

This clonotype came up a few times. The rearrangement joins TRBV7-9 to TRBJ1-3; D remains unclear. Germline V lookup: CDR1 SEHNR, CDR2 FQNEAQ (reference sequence). The CDR3 contains 15 residues. The ends were cut back, 5 bases at V and 4 bases at J, with 15 bases in the middle. CDR3 amino acids: CASSPDLGHGNTIYF. The CDR3 bases are TGTGCCAGCAGCCCCGATCTAGGGCACGGAAACACCATATATTTT.

V and J are TRBV4-3 and TRBJ1-6; D is uncertain. The V gene lost 0 bases and the J gene lost 7 bases, with 13 bases spanning the gap. CDR3 length: 16 amino acids. Germline-derived CDR1 and CDR2 are LGHNA and YSLEER. CDR3 sequence: CASSQDGRSTNSPLHF. The CDR3 coding sequence is TGCGCCAGCAGCCAAGATGGGAGAAGTACCAATTCACCCCTCCACTTT.

This clonotype was counted at least ten times. The rearrangement links TRBV20-1 to TRBJ2-2, with TRBD2 identical over 10 bases. The CDR3 loop spans 16 amino acids. CDR1 and CDR2 (germline): DFQATT, SNEGSKA (reference sequence). V gave up 1 base and J gave up 5 bases; unmatched junction bases: 7. CDR3 loop: CSARGPGTSVTGELFF. CDR3 sequence (DNA): TGCAGTGCTAGAGGCCCCGGGACTAGCGTAACCGGGGAGCTGTTTTTT.

This clonotype has only a few counts. The chain recombines TRBV3-1 with TRBJ2-2; TRBD2 aligns across 11 bases. J lost 3 bases, V lost 0 bases, and 12 bases had no gene match. Germline CDR1 reads LGHDT; CDR2 reads YNNKEL (reference sequence). The CDR3 loop spans 20 amino acids. This CDR3 is CASSQDPRLAGSGDTGELFF. CDR3 coding DNA: TGTGCCAGCAGCCAAGATCCCCGACTAGCGGGGTCTGGCGACACCGGGGAGCTGTTTTTT.

In its sample, this clonotype was seen many times. The rearrangement uses TRBV6-5 and TRBJ2-7, with D possibly called TRBD1 or TRBD2 (7 bases each). The CDR3 consists of 14 residues. Trimming shortened V by 6 bases and J by 2 bases, and 14 bases separated the two germline ends. Germline V lookup: CDR1 MNHEY, CDR2 SVGAGI. The CDR3 sequence: CASSARGGAYEQYF. CDR3 coding DNA: TGTGCCAGCAGCGCCAGGGGGGGGGCCTACGAGCAGTACTTC.

The rearrangement links TRBV5-6 to TRBJ1-6; possible D gene TRBD1, 5 bases. The CDR3 is 15 amino acids. CDR1 is SGHDT and CDR2 is YYEEEE in the germline V gene. The V gene lost 2 bases and the J gene lost 9 bases, with 15 bases spanning the gap. The CDR3 DNA sequence: TGTGCCAGCAGCTTCTTGTCAGGGAACCTTTCACCCCTCCACTTT. It encodes CASSFLSGNLSPLHF.

A few counts support this clonotype. The chain links TRBV20-1 to TRBJ1-1; a weak D match, TRBD1 (6 bases). With 3 bases removed from V and 0 bases from J, the gap between germline ends came to 8 bases. Germline lookup yields CDR1 DFQATT and CDR2 SNEGSKA (reference sequence). The CDR3 extends over 13 amino acids. CDR3 protein: CSASRDMNTEAFF. The CDR3 DNA reads TGCAGTGCTAGTAGGGACATGAACACTGAAGCTTTCTTT.

The rearrangement uses TRBV5-1 and TRBJ2-3, with a tentative D call TRBD1 (6 bases). Germline V lookup: CDR1 SGHRS, CDR2 YFSETQ. The CDR3 loop spans 17 amino acids. The ends were cut back, 0 bases at V and 4 bases at J, with 18 bases in the middle. The CDR3 nucleotides are TGCGCCAGCAGCTTGGTCACTGGGGCAGGGGTGCCAGATACGCAGTATTTT. Its protein is CASSLVTGAGVPDTQYF.

This clonotype has a count of ten or more. The chain recombines TRBV6-5 with TRBJ1-5; 7 bases match TRBD1. Germline lookup yields CDR1 MNHEY and CDR2 SVGAGI. V lost 5 bases to trimming and J lost 4 bases; unmatched junction nucleotides: 2. The CDR3 has 13 amino acids. The CDR3 loop reads CASSVDRNQPQHF. Here the CDR3 DNA reads TGTGCCAGCAGTGTGGACAGGAATCAGCCCCAGCATTTT.

This clonotype was seen a few times. The rearrangement links TRBV6-6 to TRBJ1-5; 12 nucleotides match TRBD1. Germline V CDR1 and CDR2: MNHNY, SVGAGI (reference sequence). CDR3 length: 16 residues. The J segment lost 4 bases and the V segment lost 5 bases, leaving 6 bases of the junction unmatched. The CDR3: CASSRDRGLHNQPQHF. CDR3 DNA sequence: TGTGCCAGCAGTCGGGACAGGGGGCTTCATAATCAGCCCCAGCATTTT.

This clonotype was seen at least ten times. The chain combines TRBV6-6 with TRBJ1-4, with TRBD1 identical over 7 bases. Germline trimming cut 7 bases from V and 10 bases from J; bases unmatched to any gene: 15. This CDR3 is built from 15 residues. CDR1 and CDR2 (germline): MNHNY, SVGAGI (reference sequence). In nucleotides, the CDR3 is TGTGCCAGCACCAACCAGGGGGTAGCAGGGGGAAAACTGTTTTTT. It yields the protein CASTNQGVAGGKLFF.

V usage is TRBV3-1 and J usage is TRBJ1-4; D is undetermined. This CDR3 spans 12 amino acids. The V end was cut by 4 bases, the J end by 6 bases, with 6 bases between. Germline V CDR1 and CDR2: LGHDT, YNNKEL (reference sequence). Written as DNA, the CDR3 is TGTGCCAGCAGCCGAATGGATGAAAAACTGTTTTTT. It is translated as CASSRMDEKLFF. The full variable domain, in which reference TRBV3-1 and TRBJ1-4 provide the parts outside the CDR3, is DTAVSQTPKYLVTQMGNDKSIKCEQNLGHDTMYWYKQDSKKFLKIMFSYNNKELIINETVPNRFSPKSPDKAHLNLHINSLELGDSAVYFCASSRMDEKLFFGSGTQLSVL.

This clonotype was recorded at least ten times. This chain links TRBV10-3 with TRBJ1-2, with TRBD1 matching 7 bases. The CDR3 extends over 13 amino acids. Trimming at V came to 8 bases and at J to 3 bases, leaving 6 bases not matched to a gene. The V gene's germline CDR1 is ENHRY and CDR2 SYGVKD. CDR3 coding DNA: TGTGCCATCGGCGGACAGGCCGACTATGGCTACACCTTC. Translation: CAIGGQADYGYTF.

Concerning this clonotype itself: Being one base from a much bigger clone, this may be a read error. The chain combines TRBV10-3 with TRBJ1-2; a possible D gene is TRBD1 (5 bases). The CDR3 extends over 13 amino acids. The germline V gene has CDR1 ENHRY and CDR2 SYGVKD. V shed 2 bases and J shed 5 bases, with 9 bases lying between them. The CDR3 here is CAISEKQEYGYTF. DNA of the CDR3: TGTGCCATCAGTGAGAAACAGGAGTATGGCTACACCTTC.

The chain links TRBV7-8 to TRBJ1-4; TRBD1 is a possible D gene (5 bases). Germline-derived CDR1 and CDR2 are SGHVS and FQNEAQ. This CDR3 spans 17 amino acids. Trimming cost V 5 bases and J 8 bases, with 24 bases left between them. CDR3 region: CASSPFSPGWGEEKLFF. For the CDR3, the DNA is TGTGCCAGCAGCCCTTTCTCCCCAGGGTGGGGAGAAGAAAAACTGTTTTTT.

This clonotype was seen more than once but under ten times. J is TRBJ2-3 and V is TRBV5-1, with TRBD1 matching over 7 bases. Germline CDR1 reads SGHRS; CDR2 reads YFSETQ. J lost 0 bases, V lost 4 bases, and 5 bases had no gene match. The length of the CDR3 is 15 residues. The CDR3 nucleotides read TGCGCCAGCAGCCAACAGGGACAGAGCACAGATACGCAGTATTTT. Its translation: CASSQQGQSTDTQYF.

The chain joins TRBV15 to TRBJ2-5; D unclear. V was pared by 1 base and J by 3 bases, with 3 bases between. CDR1 LNHNV and CDR2 YYDKDF come from the germline V gene (reference sequence). This CDR3 region has 12 residues. The CDR3 DNA is TGTGCCACCAGCAGAGCAAAAGAGACCCAGTACTTC. It codes for CATSRAKETQYF.

As concerns this clonotype: This may be a read error, as it is one base from a much larger clone. The chain recombines TRBV10-3 with TRBJ1-4; D might be TRBD1 (5 bases). Germline assignment: CDR1 ENHRY and CDR2 SYGVKD. V lost 4 bases and J 6 bases, leaving 15 bases between the germline ends. CDR3 length: 15 amino acids. The CDR3 spells CAISAPGLGDEKLFF. Written as DNA, the CDR3 is TGTGCCATCAGTGCCCCGGGACTGGGGGATGAAAAACTGTTTTTT.

The chain has TRBV28 and TRBJ2-3, with a tentative D call TRBD2 (6 bases). CDR1 MDHEN and CDR2 SYDVKM come from the germline V gene. The length of the CDR3 is 16 residues. V lost 4 bases, J lost 8 bases, and 22 bases lay in between. In DNA, the CDR3 is TGTGCCAGCAGTTCTGGGGGGTGGCTAGCAAGAGGTACGCAGTATTTT. Translation gives CASSSGGWLARGTQYF.

This clonotype was detected many times. The chain is built from TRBV12-3 or TRBV12-4 and TRBJ2-3; 7 nucleotides align to TRBD2. The CDR3 runs to 16 residues. The ends lost 1 base at V and 3 bases at J; junction bases unmatched: 7. This CDR3 reads CASSLGRGTPTDTQYF. The CDR3 DNA follows: TGTGCCAGCAGTTTAGGGCGGGGGACTCCAACAGATACGCAGTATTTT.

Regarding this clonotype: One junction end does not reproduce the germline sequence, and a read error may be involved. V usage is TRBV7-7 and J usage is TRBJ2-3, with D unresolved. Germline CDR1 reads SSHAT; CDR2 reads FNYEAQ (reference sequence). The CDR3 extends over 13 amino acids. The CDR3 bases are TGTGCTAGCAGCTCAAGACCGACAGATACGCAGTATTTT. This translates into CASSSRPTDTQYF. Drawing the rest from reference TRBV7-7 and TRBJ2-3, the complete variable domain is GAGVSQSPRYKVTKRGQDVTLRCDPISSHATLYWYQQALGQGPEFLTYFNYEAQPDKSGLPSDRFSAERPEGSISTLTIQRTEQRDSAMYRCASSSRPTDTQYFGPGTRLTVL.